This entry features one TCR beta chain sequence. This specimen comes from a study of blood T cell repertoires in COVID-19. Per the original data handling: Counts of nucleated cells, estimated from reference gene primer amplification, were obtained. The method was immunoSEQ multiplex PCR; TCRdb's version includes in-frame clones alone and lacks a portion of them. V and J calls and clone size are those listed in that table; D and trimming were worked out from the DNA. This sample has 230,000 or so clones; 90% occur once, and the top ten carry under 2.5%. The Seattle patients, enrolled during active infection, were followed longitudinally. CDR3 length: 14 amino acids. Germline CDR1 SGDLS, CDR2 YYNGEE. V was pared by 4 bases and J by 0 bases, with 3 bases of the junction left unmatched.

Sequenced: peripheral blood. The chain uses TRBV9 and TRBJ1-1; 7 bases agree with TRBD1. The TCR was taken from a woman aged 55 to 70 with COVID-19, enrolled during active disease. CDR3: CASSRGQVNTEAFF. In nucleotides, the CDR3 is TGTGCCAGCAGCCGTGGACAGGTGAACACTGAAGCTTTCTTT.